This TCR beta chain stems from a study of T cells expressing NK-cell markers. Comment on this clonotype: Antigen: not known.

Findings and limits, study-wide: CD8+ T cells in over 5 donors included dominant NKG2C+ clonotypes at about 1.0-7.5%. It remained uncertain whether the expanded NKG2C+ T cell clones were specific for HCMV antigens. The CD3+CD56-NKG2C+ fraction of a handful of donors was also led by these clonotypes.

The V gene's germline CDR1 is MNHEY and CDR2 SMNVEV (reference sequence). This CDR3 is 14 amino acids long. Using the 5' RACE reads, TCRdb records one entry per CDR3 protein without DNA. The sample totals some 450,000 distinct CDR3 sequences. The J gene is TRBJ2-1, the V gene TRBV27; the D gene TCRdb calls, TRBD1, cannot be checked with no DNA. The receptor comes from a woman between 18 and 70 years old in good health. Sequenced input: blood T cells: a sorted CD56 or NKG2C T cell subset, CD4+ or CD8+ T cells, or bulk PBMC T cells (not recorded which). This CDR3 reads CATTRVAGADEQFF.